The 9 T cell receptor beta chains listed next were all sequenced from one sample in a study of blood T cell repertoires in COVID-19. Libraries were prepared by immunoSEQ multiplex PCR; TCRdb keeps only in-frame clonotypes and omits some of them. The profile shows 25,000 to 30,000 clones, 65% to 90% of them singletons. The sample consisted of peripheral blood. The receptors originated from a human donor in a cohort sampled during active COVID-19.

In DNA form, the CDR3 reads TGTGCCAGCAGCTCCGCCGCCGGACTAGCGGTTATTCATGAGCAGTTCTTC. It codes for CASSSAAGLAVIHEQFF. The chain is built from TRBV5-4 and TRBJ2-1; TRBD2 matches 10 bases. The germline CDR1 and CDR2 sequences are SGHNT and YYREEE (reference sequence). This CDR3 spans 17 amino acids. Germline trimming cut 3 bases from V and 8 bases from J; bases unmatched to any gene: 14.

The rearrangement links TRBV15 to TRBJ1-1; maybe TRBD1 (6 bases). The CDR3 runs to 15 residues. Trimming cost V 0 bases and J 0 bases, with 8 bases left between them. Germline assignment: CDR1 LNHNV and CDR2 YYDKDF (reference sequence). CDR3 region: CATSRDKGVNTEAFF. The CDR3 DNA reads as TGTGCCACCAGCAGAGATAAGGGGGTGAACACTGAAGCTTTCTTT.

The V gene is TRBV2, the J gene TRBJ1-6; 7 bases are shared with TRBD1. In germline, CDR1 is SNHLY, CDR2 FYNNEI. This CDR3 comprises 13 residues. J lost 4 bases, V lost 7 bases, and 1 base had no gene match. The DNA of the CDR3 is TGTGCCAGCAAGGGACAGTATAATTCACCCCTCCACTTT. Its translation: CASKGQYNSPLHF.

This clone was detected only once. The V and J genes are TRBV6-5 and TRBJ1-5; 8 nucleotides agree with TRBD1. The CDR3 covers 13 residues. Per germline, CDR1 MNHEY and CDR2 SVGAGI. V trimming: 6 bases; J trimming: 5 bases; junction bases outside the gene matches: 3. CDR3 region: CASRETGDQPQHF. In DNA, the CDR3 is TGTGCCAGCAGGGAGACAGGGGATCAGCCCCAGCATTTT.

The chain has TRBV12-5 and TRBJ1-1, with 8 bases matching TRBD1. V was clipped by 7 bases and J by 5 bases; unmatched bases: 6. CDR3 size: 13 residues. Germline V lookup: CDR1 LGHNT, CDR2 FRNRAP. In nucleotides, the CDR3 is TGTGCTAGTGACAACAGGGGGGGAACTGAAGCTTTCTTT. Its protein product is CASDNRGGTEAFF. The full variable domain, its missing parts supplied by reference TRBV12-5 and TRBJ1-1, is DARVTQTPRHKVTEMGQEVTMRCQPILGHNTVFWYRQTMMQGLELLAYFRNRAPLDDSGMPKDRFSAEMPDATLATLKIQPSEPRDSAVYFCASDNRGGTEAFFGQGTRLTVV.

The DNA of the CDR3 is TGTGCCATCAGTGAGTCGAGTTTCGGGGGAGGTCAGCCCCAGCATTTT. It encodes CAISESSFGGGQPQHF. The chain joins TRBV10-3 to TRBJ1-5; maybe TRBD1 (5 bases). Trimming shortened V by 0 bases and J by 6 bases, and 15 bases separated the two germline ends. Germline-derived CDR1 and CDR2 are ENHRY and SYGVKD. The CDR3 is made up of 16 amino acids.

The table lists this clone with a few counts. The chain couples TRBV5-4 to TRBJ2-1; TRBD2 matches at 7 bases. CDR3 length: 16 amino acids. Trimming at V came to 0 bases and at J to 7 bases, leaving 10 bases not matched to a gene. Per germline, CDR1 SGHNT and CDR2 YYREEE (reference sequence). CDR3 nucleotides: TGTGCCAGCAGCTTGGGGGTCGGGGAGGGAATTAATGAGCAGTTCTTC. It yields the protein CASSLGVGEGINEQFF.

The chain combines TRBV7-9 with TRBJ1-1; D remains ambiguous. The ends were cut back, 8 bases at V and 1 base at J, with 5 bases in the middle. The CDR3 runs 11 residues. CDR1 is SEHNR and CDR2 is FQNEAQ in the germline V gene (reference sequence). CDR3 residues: CASSWNTEAFF. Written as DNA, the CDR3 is TGTGCCAGCTCCTGGAACACTGAAGCTTTCTTT.

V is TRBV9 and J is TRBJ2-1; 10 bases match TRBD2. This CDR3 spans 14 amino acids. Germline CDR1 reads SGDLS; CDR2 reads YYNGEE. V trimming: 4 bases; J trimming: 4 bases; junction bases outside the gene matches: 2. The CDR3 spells CASSLTSGYNEQFF. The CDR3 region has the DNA TGTGCCAGCAGCCTGACTAGCGGGTACAATGAGCAGTTCTTC.